This T cell receptor beta chain was observed in a study of blood T cell repertoires in COVID-19. Study context: Collection of acute and convalescent COVID-19 samples took place in the United States, Italy and Spain. T cells, B-cell-depleted T cells, or PBMCs provided the cDNA or gDNA that served as material.

This CDR3 contains 16 residues. Germline lookup yields CDR1 SQVTM and CDR2 ANQGSEA. V shed 1 base and J shed 0 bases, with 16 bases lying between them. Per the authors' pipeline: Reference gene primer amplification in the assay estimated nucleated cell counts. Some clones are missing from TCRdb's copy, which holds only in-frame ones; the method was immunoSEQ multiplex PCR. That table furnishes V, J and clone size, whereas the DNA furnished D and trimming. The sample includes some 150,000 clones, approximately 84% of them seen just once. Sequenced: peripheral blood. The chain recombines TRBV29-1 with TRBJ2-7, with TRBD1 as a possible D gene (5 bases). This TCR came from a man in his forties with acute or convalescent COVID-19. Written as DNA, the CDR3 is TGCAGCGTTGAAGCCGAGACAGTATCAAGCTCCTACGAGCAGTACTTC. It yields the protein CSVEAETVSSSYEQYF.